This is a list of T cell receptor beta chains from one sample in a study of blood T cell repertoires in COVID-19. Measured with immunoSEQ multiplex PCR; TCRdb has only the in-frame clones, and not every one. The sample lists under 350,000 clones, 75% to 85% occurring once. Sequencing was carried out using peripheral blood. These receptors were collected from a human donor in a cohort sampled during active COVID-19. Each CDR3 is given with its conserved first and last residue. D genes are given only for firm matches. For some rows the clone size is stated as once, few or many, or as a class when expanded; others skip it.

>TRBJ2-2|NA|TRBV3-1/TRBV3-2|NA
CASSPTKTNTGELFF
TGTGCCAGCAGCCCCACAAAGACGAACACCGGGGAGCTGTTTTTT
>TRBJ1-2|NA|TRBV5-1|TRBD1
CASSFGKQGGYGYTF
TGCGCCAGCAGCTTTGGAAAACAGGGGGGCTATGGCTACACCTTC
>TRBJ1-1|NA|TRBV7-3|TRBD1
CASSSRGFSEAFF
TGTGCCAGCAGCTCCAGGGGGTTTAGTGAAGCTTTCTTT
>TRBJ1-1|once|TRBV2|NA
CASSDGGNTEAFF
TGTGCCAGCAGTGATGGAGGGAACACTGAAGCTTTCTTT
>TRBJ2-7|few|TRBV21-1|NA
CASSLTYEQYF
TGTGCCAGCAGCCTAACCTACGAGCAGTACTTC
>TRBJ1-1|NA|TRBV6-5|NA
CASSYSRQGFESFF
TGTGCCAGCAGTTACAGTAGACAAGGCTTTGAATCTTTCTTT
>TRBJ1-2|NA|TRBV5-5|NA
CASSTGTPIGGYTF
TGTGCCAGCAGCACCGGGACACCTATTGGTGGCTACACCTTC
>TRBJ1-3|NA|TRBV19|NA
CASSLGSGGDPTGNTIYF
TGTGCCAGTAGTTTGGGATCGGGGGGCGACCCCACGGGAAACACCATATATTTT
>TRBJ2-1|NA|TRBV18|NA
CASSPTTGVGYNEQFF
TGTGCCAGCTCACCAACCACTGGAGTCGGGTACAATGAGCAGTTCTTC
>TRBJ1-2|NA|TRBV6-4|NA
CASSDSAGVDYGYTF
TGTGCCAGCAGTGACTCGGCGGGGGTTGACTATGGCTACACCTTC
>TRBJ1-1|NA|TRBV7-9|NA
CASSLKGEAFF
TGTGCCAGCAGCTTAAAGGGGGAAGCTTTCTTT
>TRBJ1-4|NA|TRBV19|NA
CASNPGGEDEKLFF
TGTGCCAGTAACCCGGGAGGAGAGGATGAAAAACTGTTTTTT
>TRBJ1-5|NA|TRBV3-1/TRBV3-2|NA
CASSQDAGGSQPQHF
TGTGCCAGCAGCCAAGACGCGGGGGGGAGTCAGCCCCAGCATTTT
>TRBJ2-2|NA|TRBV11-2|NA
CASSSGTIYTGELFF
TGTGCCAGCAGCTCCGGGACAATCTACACCGGGGAGCTGTTTTTT
>TRBJ1-4|NA|TRBV25-1|NA
CASSEGRVDEKLFF
TGTGCCAGCAGTGAAGGCAGGGTGGATGAAAAACTGTTTTTT
>TRBJ1-3|NA|TRBV5-1|TRBD1
CASRTGPGTGSGNTIYF
TGCGCCAGCCGCACCGGTCCCGGGACAGGGTCTGGAAACACCATATATTTT
>TRBJ1-6|NA|TRBV19|NA
CASSIGESHNSPLHF
TGTGCCAGTAGTATCGGGGAGTCTCATAATTCACCCCTCCACTTT
>TRBJ1-4|NA|TRBV9|NA
CASSVEPNPGEKLFF
TGTGCCAGCAGCGTAGAACCAAACCCAGGTGAAAAACTGTTTTTT
>TRBJ2-2|NA|TRBV6-2/TRBV6-3|NA
CASSYGNRDTGELFF
TGTGCCAGCAGTTACGGAAACAGGGACACCGGGGAGCTGTTTTTT
>TRBJ2-7|once|TRBV12-3/TRBV12-4|TRBD2
CASTAGEAYEQYF
TGTGCCAGTACGGCGGGGGAAGCCTACGAGCAGTACTTC
>TRBJ1-1|NA|TRBV7-6|NA
CASSSPIGANTEAFF
TGTGCCAGCAGCTCCCCGATAGGAGCGAACACTGAAGCTTTCTTT
>TRBJ2-3|NA|TRBV25-1|TRBD2
CASSPNRGESQSDTQYF
TGTGCCAGCAGTCCCAATCGGGGGGAGTCCCAGTCAGATACGCAGTATTTT
>TRBJ1-5|few|TRBV14|NA
CASSHRWGRRTVNQPQHF
TGTGCCAGCAGCCATCGATGGGGCAGACGGACCGTTAATCAGCCCCAGCATTTT
>TRBJ2-2|many|TRBV10-1|NA
CASSEYGLAGELFF
TGCGCCAGCAGTGAGTATGGACTGGCCGGGGAGCTGTTTTTT
>TRBJ2-3|NA|TRBV5-1|NA
CASSLAWGGTDTQYF
TGCGCCAGCAGCTTGGCTTGGGGGGGCACAGATACGCAGTATTTT
>TRBJ1-2|NA|TRBV7-9|NA
CASSSAGLGGRNYGYTF
TGTGCCAGCAGCTCAGCGGGACTGGGTGGACGTAACTATGGCTACACCTTC
>TRBJ2-1|NA|TRBV18|TRBD2
CASSPGLLYNEQFF
TGTGCCAGCTCACCGGGACTACTATACAATGAGCAGTTCTTC
>TRBJ2-7|NA|TRBV5-1|NA
CASSLTGSYEQYF
TGCGCCAGCAGCTTGACAGGGTCCTACGAGCAGTACTTC